The clone carrying this TCR beta chain was observed a few times. Its antigen is not identified. TCRdb re-derived calls from the RT-PCR reads in MiXCR, one entry per CDR3 protein. The sample holds about 300,000 distinct CDR3 sequences, 21% seen once. The CDR3 consists of 14 residues. Germline CDR1 reads MNHEY; CDR2 reads SVGEGT. Trimming left V 4 bases short and J 2 bases short, with 10 bases between. These data come from a study of response to subunit inactivated influenza vaccine. Study observations and caveats: Authors suggested each seasonal flu vaccination may recruit only limited numbers of new T cells.

The sample here was PBMCs from blood, taken approximately 20 months after vaccination. This sequence joins TRBV6-2 or TRBV6-3 and TRBJ2-3; D is possibly TRBD1 (5 bases). This receptor was obtained from a man aged 50 to 69 who received an inactivated influenza vaccine. CDR3 protein: CASSSAGSTDTQYF. The CDR3 DNA reads TGTGCCAGCAGTTCGGCAGGGTCCACAGATACGCAGTATTTT.